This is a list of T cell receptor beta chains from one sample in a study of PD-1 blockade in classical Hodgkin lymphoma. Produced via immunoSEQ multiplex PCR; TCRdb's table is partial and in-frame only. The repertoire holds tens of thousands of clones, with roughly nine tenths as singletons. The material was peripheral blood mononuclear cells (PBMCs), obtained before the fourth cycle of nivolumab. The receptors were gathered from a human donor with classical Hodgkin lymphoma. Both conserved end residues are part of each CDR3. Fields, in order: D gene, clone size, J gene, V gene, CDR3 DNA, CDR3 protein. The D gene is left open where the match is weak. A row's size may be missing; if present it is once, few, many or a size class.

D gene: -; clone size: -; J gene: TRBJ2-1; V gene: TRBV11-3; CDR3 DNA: TGTGCCAGCAGCTTTCTGGAGGGTGAGCAGTTCTTC; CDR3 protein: CASSFLEGEQFF
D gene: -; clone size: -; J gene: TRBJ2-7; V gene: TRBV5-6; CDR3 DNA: TGTGCCAGCAGCTTGGAGGGCTACGAGCAGTACTTC; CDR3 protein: CASSLEGYEQYF
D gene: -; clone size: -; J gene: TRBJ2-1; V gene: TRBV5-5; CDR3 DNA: TGTGCCAGCAGCCGCGGAGGGCAGGACTACAATGAGCAGTTCTTC; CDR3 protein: CASSRGGQDYNEQFF
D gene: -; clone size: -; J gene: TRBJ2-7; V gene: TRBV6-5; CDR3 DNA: TGTGCCAGCAGTTACCCCACCGACTACTACGAGCAGTACTTC; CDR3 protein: CASSYPTDYYEQYF
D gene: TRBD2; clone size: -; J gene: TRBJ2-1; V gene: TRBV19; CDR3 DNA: TGTGCCAGTAGTCCGGGGGGGGACAATGAGCAGTTCTTC; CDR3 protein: CASSPGGDNEQFF
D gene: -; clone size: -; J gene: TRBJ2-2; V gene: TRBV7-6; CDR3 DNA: TGTGCCAGCAGCTTAGACAATAGGCCGGGCGGGGAGCTGTTTTTT; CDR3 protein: CASSLDNRPGGELFF
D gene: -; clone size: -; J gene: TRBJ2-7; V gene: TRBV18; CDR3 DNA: TGTGCCAGCTCACCTTCGGGGGCGACCTACGAGCAGTACTTC; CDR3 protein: CASSPSGATYEQYF
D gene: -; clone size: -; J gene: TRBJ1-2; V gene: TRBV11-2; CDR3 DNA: TGTGCCAGCAGCTTTGCAGGCTTGTATGGCTACACCTTC; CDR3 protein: CASSFAGLYGYTF
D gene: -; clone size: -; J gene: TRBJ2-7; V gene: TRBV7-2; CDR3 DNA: TGTGCCAGCAGCTTAGCGCACTCCTCCTCCTACGAGCAGTACTTC; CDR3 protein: CASSLAHSSSYEQYF
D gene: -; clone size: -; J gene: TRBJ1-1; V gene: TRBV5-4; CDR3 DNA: TGTGCCAGCAAAGTATGGGGGGGGGACACTGAAGCTTTCTTT; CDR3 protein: CASKVWGGDTEAFF
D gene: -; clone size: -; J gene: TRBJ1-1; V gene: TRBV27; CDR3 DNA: TGTGCCAGCAGTGACGCAACAGGTCTGGGCACTGAAGCTTTCTTT; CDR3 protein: CASSDATGLGTEAFF
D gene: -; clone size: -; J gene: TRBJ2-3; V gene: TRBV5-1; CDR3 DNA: TGCGCCAGCAGCTTGACGGGGCAGGGAGCAGATACGCAGTATTTT; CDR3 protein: CASSLTGQGADTQYF
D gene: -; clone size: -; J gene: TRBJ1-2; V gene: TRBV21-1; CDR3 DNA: TGTGCCAGCACCACGACAGGGGGCGTCTATGGCTACACCTTC; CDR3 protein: CASTTTGGVYGYTF
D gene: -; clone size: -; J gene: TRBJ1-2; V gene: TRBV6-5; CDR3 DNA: TGTGCCAGCAGTTACGAAGGGGGGCCAAACTATGGCTACACCTTC; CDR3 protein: CASSYEGGPNYGYTF
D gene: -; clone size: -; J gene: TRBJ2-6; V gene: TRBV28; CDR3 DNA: TGTGCCAGCAACGGTTTCGGGACTCCTGGGGCCAACGTCCTGACTTTC; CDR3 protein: CASNGFGTPGANVLTF
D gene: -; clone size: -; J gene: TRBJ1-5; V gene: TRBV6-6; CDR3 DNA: TGTGCCAGCAGTCCCCGAGGGGGGGCTCCCCAGCATTTT; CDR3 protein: CASSPRGGAPQHF
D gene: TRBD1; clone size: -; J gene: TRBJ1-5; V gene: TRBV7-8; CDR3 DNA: TGTGCCAGCAGCGTACGGGAGGGGGCGCGTAGCAATCAGCCCCAGCATTTT; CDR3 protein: CASSVREGARSNQPQHF
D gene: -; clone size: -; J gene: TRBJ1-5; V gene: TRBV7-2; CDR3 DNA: TGTGCCAGCAGCACTAGGGGGTCTCAGCCCCAGCATTTT; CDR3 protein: CASSTRGSQPQHF
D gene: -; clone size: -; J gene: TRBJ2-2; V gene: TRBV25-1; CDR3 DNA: TGTGCCAGCAGGAGGGGGACGGCCGGGGAGCTGTTTTTT; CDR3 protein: CASRRGTAGELFF
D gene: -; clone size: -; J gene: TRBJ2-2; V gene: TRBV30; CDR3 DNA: TGTGCCTGGCCCAAGGACGGGGAGCTGTTTTTT; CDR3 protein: CAWPKDGELFF
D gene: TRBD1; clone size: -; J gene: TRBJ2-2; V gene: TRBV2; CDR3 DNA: TGTGCCAGTAGCCTTGACAGGGTACGGACCGGGGAGCTGTTTTTT; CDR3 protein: CASSLDRVRTGELFF
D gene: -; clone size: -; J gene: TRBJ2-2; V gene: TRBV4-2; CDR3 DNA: TGTGCCAGCAGACAAAGGCCCGGGCCCGACACCGGGGAGCTGTTTTTT; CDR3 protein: CASRQRPGPDTGELFF
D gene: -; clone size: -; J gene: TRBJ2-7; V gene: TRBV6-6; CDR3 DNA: TGTGCCAGCAGGCCCGGCACAGGGCTCGAGCAGTACTTC; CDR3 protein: CASRPGTGLEQYF
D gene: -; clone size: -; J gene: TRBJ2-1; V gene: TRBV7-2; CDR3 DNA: TGTGCCAGCAGCTTAGCCCGGGGGGCGTACAATGAGCAGTTCTTC; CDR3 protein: CASSLARGAYNEQFF
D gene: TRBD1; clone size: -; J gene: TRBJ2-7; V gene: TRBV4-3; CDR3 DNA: TGCGCCAGCAGCCAAGTACAGGGGGCCTACGAGCAGTACTTC; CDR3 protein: CASSQVQGAYEQYF
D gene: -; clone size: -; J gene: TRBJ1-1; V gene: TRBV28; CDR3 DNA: TGTGCCAGCTGGCTTCGGACGGTACTGAAGGCTTTCTTT; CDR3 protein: CASWLRTVLKAFF
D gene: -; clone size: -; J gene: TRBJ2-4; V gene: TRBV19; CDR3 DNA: TGTGCCACCCTCTCCGACGCCGGATCCAAAAACATTCAGTACTTC; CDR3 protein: CATLSDAGSKNIQYF
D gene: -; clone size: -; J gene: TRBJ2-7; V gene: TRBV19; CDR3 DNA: TGTGCCAGTAGCCGGGACGGTTACTACGAGCAGTACTTC; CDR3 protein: CASSRDGYYEQYF
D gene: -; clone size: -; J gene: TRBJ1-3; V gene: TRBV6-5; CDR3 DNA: TGTGCCAGCACCGGACAGAACTCTGGAAACACCATATATTTT; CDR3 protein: CASTGQNSGNTIYF
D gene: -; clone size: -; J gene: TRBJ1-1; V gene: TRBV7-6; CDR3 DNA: TGTGCCAGCAGCCTCCTAGGGAACACTGAAGCTTTCTTT; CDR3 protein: CASSLLGNTEAFF
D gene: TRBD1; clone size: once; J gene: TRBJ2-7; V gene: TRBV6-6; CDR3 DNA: TGTGCCAGCAGTTCCCGGGACAGAAAAGCCTACGAGCAGTACTTC; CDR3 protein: CASSSRDRKAYEQYF
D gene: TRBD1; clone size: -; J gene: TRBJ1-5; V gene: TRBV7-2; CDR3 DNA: TGTGCCAGCAGCGCCAGGGGGAATCAGCCCCAGCATTTT; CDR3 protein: CASSARGNQPQHF
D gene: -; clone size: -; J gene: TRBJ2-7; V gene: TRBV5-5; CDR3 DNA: TGTGCCAGCAGCCACCCGGGACAGATACAGCGGGGGCCCTCCTACGAGCAGTACTTC; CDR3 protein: CASSHPGQIQRGPSYEQYF
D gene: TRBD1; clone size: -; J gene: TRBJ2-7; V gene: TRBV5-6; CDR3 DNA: TGTGCCAGCAGCTTGGGACAGGGCCTCGGGCAGTACTTC; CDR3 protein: CASSLGQGLGQYF
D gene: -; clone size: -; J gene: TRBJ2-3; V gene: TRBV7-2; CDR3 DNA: TGTGCCAGCAGCTTAGGGGGCACAGATACGCAGTATTTT; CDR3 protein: CASSLGGTDTQYF
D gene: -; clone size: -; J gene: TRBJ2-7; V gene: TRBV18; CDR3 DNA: TGTGCCAGCTCACCACAGGCGGGGTCGTTCTCCTACGAGCAGTACTTC; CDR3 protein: CASSPQAGSFSYEQYF
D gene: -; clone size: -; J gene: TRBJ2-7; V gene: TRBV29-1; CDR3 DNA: TGCAGCGTTGAGTGGGTCGGCGAGCAGTACTTC; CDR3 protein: CSVEWVGEQYF
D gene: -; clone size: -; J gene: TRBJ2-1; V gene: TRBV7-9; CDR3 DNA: TGTGCCAGCAGCTTTGCGCGGGATTACAATGAGCAGTTCTTC; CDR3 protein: CASSFARDYNEQFF
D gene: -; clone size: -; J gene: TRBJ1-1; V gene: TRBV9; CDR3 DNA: TGTGCCAGCAGCCCAGGGCCGAACACTGAAGCTTTCTTT; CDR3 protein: CASSPGPNTEAFF
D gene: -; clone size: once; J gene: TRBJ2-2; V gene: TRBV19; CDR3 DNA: TGTGCCAGTAGTATTCGGGCACTTCCGAACACCGGGGAGCTGTTTTTT; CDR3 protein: CASSIRALPNTGELFF
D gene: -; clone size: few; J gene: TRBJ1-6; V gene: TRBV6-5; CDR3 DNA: TGTGCCAGCAGAAGACAGGACGCCGGGCCCCTCCACTTT; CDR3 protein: CASRRQDAGPLHF
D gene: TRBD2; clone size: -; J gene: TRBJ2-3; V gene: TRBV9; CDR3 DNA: TGTGCCAGCAACCGGGACTACAGCACAGATACGCAGTATTTT; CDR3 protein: CASNRDYSTDTQYF
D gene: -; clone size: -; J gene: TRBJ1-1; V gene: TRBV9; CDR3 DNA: TGTGCCAGCAGCGTAGACAGTTACACTGAAGCTTTCTTT; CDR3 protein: CASSVDSYTEAFF
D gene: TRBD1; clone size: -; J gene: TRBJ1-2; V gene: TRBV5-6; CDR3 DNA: TGTGCCAGCAGCCCAGGGACAGGCGACCCAGGGGACACCTTC; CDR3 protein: CASSPGTGDPGDTF
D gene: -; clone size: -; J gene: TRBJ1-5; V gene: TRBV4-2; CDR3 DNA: TGTGCCAGCAGCCAAGATCTCCTTGGGGCTAGCAATCAGCCCCAGCATTTT; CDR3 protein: CASSQDLLGASNQPQHF